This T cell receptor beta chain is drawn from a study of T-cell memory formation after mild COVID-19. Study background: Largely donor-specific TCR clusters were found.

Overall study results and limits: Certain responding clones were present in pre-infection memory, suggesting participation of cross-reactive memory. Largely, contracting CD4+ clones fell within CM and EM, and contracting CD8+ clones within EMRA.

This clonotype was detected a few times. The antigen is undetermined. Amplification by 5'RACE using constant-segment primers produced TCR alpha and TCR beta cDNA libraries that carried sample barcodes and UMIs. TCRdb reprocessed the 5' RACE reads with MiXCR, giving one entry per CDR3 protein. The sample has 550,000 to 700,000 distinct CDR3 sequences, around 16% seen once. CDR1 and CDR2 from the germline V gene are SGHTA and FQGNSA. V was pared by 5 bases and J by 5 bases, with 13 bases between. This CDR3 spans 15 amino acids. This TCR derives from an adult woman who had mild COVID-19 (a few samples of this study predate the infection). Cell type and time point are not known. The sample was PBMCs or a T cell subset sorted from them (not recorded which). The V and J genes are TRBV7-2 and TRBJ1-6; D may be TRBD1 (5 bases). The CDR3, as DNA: TGTGCCAGCAGCCGATCTGGGACGGATAATTCACCCCTCCACTTT. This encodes CASSRSGTDNSPLHF. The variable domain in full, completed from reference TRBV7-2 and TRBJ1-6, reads GAGVSQSPSNKVTEKGKDVELRCDPISGHTALYWYRQSLGQGLEFLIYFQGNSAPDKSGLPSDRFSAERTGGSVSTLTIQRTQQEDSAVYLCASSRSGTDNSPLHFGNGTRLTVT.